This entry lists 32 T cell receptor beta chains sequenced from one sample in a study of blood T cell repertoires in COVID-19. Sequenced by immunoSEQ multiplex PCR; TCRdb stores in-frame clones only, minus some. The sample has around 180,000 clones; roughly 88% are singletons. Sequencing used peripheral blood. The receptors were gathered from an elderly man with COVID-19, enrolled during active disease.

This clone was observed a few times. The chain joins TRBV5-4 to TRBJ1-2; D uncertain. This CDR3 contains 13 residues. Germline lookup yields CDR1 SGHNT and CDR2 YYREEE (reference sequence). Trimming cost V 0 bases and J 3 bases, with 6 bases left between them. CDR3 protein: CASSLGRDYGYTF. DNA for the CDR3: TGTGCCAGCAGCTTGGGAAGAGACTATGGCTACACCTTC.

The CDR3 here is CASSPPWQTYEQYF. The CDR3, as DNA: TGTGCCAGCTCACCACCGTGGCAGACCTACGAGCAGTACTTC. The chain links TRBV18 to TRBJ2-7; D is ambiguous. Germline CDR1 KGHSH, CDR2 LQKENI. V was clipped by 0 bases and J by 2 bases, with 8 bases between them. The CDR3 is 14 amino acids.

The rearrangement uses TRBV11-1 and TRBJ1-2, with D possibly matching TRBD1 (6 bases). CDR3 size: 15 residues. Trimming shortened V by 3 bases and J by 5 bases, and 16 bases separated the two germline ends. CDR1 is SGHAT and CDR2 is FQDESV in the germline V gene (reference sequence). In DNA form, the CDR3 reads TGTGCCAGCAGCTTCGTAGAGAGGGGGTCTTATGGCTACACCTTC. Encoded protein: CASSFVERGSYGYTF.

The chain is built from TRBV7-8 and TRBJ1-1; D remains unclear. This CDR3 comprises 15 residues. Germline loops: CDR1 SGHVS, CDR2 FQNEAQ. V lost 1 base, J lost 5 bases, and 14 bases lay in between. The CDR3 spells CASSLDSSGGTEAFF. Here the CDR3 DNA reads TGTGCCAGCAGCTTAGATAGCAGCGGTGGGACTGAAGCTTTCTTT.

The chain carries TRBV7-9 and TRBJ1-1; no reliable D call. Trimming removed 1 base at V and 11 bases at J, with 14 bases between. The length of the CDR3 is 13 residues. Germline CDR1 SEHNR, CDR2 FQNEAQ (reference sequence). The CDR3 region is CASSLGEELKAFF. The CDR3 bases are TGTGCCAGCAGCTTAGGAGAAGAACTCAAGGCTTTCTTT.

The V gene is TRBV2, the J gene TRBJ1-4; a possible D gene is TRBD1 (6 bases). CDR3 length: 14 amino acids. Trimming removed 4 bases at V and 5 bases at J, with 11 bases between. Germline V gene data show CDR1 as SNHLY and CDR2 as FYNNEI. CDR3 bases: TGTGCCAGCAGTGTGCGGGGGGCGAATGAAAAACTGTTTTTT. Translating gives CASSVRGANEKLFF. Variable domain in full (rest from reference TRBV2 and TRBJ1-4): EPEVTQTPSHQVTQMGQEVILRCVPISNHLYFYWYRQILGQKVEFLVSFYNNEISEKSEIFDDQFSVERPDGSNFTLKIRSTKLEDSAMYFCASSVRGANEKLFFGSGTQLSVL.

This clone was detected only a few times. J is TRBJ2-7 and V is TRBV24-1; TRBD2 matches at 7 bases. Germline values: CDR1 KGHDR, CDR2 SFDVKD. Trimming at V came to 5 bases and at J to 3 bases, leaving 6 bases not matched to a gene. This CDR3 contains 14 residues. The CDR3 here is CATSALTGGYEQYF. Written as DNA, the CDR3 is TGTGCCACCAGTGCTCTTACGGGGGGCTACGAGCAGTACTTC.

This clone was observed once. The chain links TRBV27 to TRBJ2-7; D is possibly TRBD2 (5 bases). Germline values: CDR1 MNHEY, CDR2 SMNVEV (reference sequence). V dropped 6 bases and J dropped 3 bases, with 12 bases sitting between them. This CDR3 spans 13 amino acids. This chain's CDR3 is CASSLGRDYEQYF. The DNA of the CDR3 is TGTGCCAGCAGCCTTGGACGGGACTACGAGCAGTACTTC.

This clone was observed a single time. The rearrangement links TRBV4-1 to TRBJ1-2; D is possibly TRBD1 (5 bases). Looked up from germline, CDR1 is MGHRA and CDR2 is YSYEKL. The V end lost 1 base, the J end lost 2 bases, and 17 bases lay between the germline ends. This CDR3 spans 17 amino acids. The DNA for the CDR3 is TGCGCCAGCAGCCAAGCAACCTCCCGCAGGGTCAACTATGGCTACACCTTC. Translation gives CASSQATSRRVNYGYTF.

The chain uses TRBV18 and TRBJ2-7; possibly TRBD1 for D (6 bases). V was pared by 1 base and J by 5 bases, with 12 bases between. Germline V lookup: CDR1 KGHSH, CDR2 LQKENI. This CDR3 contains 14 residues. Here the CDR3 reads CASSPRMGAHEQYF. The DNA of the CDR3 is TGTGCCAGCTCACCACGTATGGGGGCCCACGAGCAGTACTTC.

The chain carries TRBV27 and TRBJ1-2; TRBD1 matches 7 bases. With 6 bases clipped from V and 5 bases from J, the junction kept 9 bases outside the gene matches. CDR3 length: 14 residues. Germline V lookup: CDR1 MNHEY, CDR2 SMNVEV (reference sequence). Here the CDR3 DNA reads TGTGCCAGCAGCTCCGGGACAGACGTTTATGGCTACACCTTC. This encodes CASSSGTDVYGYTF.

This chain connects TRBV5-4 to TRBJ2-1; TRBD2 matches at 10 bases. The CDR3 consists of 15 residues. V gave up 0 bases and J gave up 4 bases; unmatched junction bases: 1. Looked up from germline, CDR1 is SGHNT and CDR2 is YYREEE (reference sequence). CDR3 DNA: TGTGCCAGCAGCTTGGTACTAGCGGGGTACAATGAGCAGTTCTTC. It encodes CASSLVLAGYNEQFF.

V is TRBV7-9 and J is TRBJ1-4; maybe TRBD1 (5 bases). V shed 5 bases and J shed 6 bases, with 19 bases lying between them. The germline V gene encodes CDR1 SEHNR and CDR2 FQNEAQ (reference sequence). The length of the CDR3 is 16 residues. The CDR3 spells CASSPSGGRVYEKLFF. Here the CDR3 DNA reads TGTGCCAGCAGCCCGTCGGGTGGCAGGGTGTATGAAAAACTGTTTTTT.

J is TRBJ1-2 and V is TRBV29-1, with TRBD1 as a possible D gene (5 bases). Trimming cost V 5 bases and J 8 bases, with 15 bases left between them. Germline CDR1 is SQVTM and CDR2 is ANQGSEA. CDR3 length: 12 amino acids. The DNA for the CDR3 is TGCAGCGTTTCGACTCAGGGAGGAGGCTACACCTTC. Encoded protein: CSVSTQGGGYTF.

The chain carries TRBV6-2 or TRBV6-3 and TRBJ1-2; D might be TRBD1 (6 bases). V lost 6 bases to trimming and J lost 7 bases, with 9 bases between them. Germline V lookup: CDR1 MNHEY, CDR2 SVGEGT. The CDR3 has 11 amino acids. The CDR3 DNA reads TGTGCCAGCAGCCAGGGGATTGGCTACACCTTC. Amino acid sequence: CASSQGIGYTF.

The chain is built from TRBV7-3 and TRBJ2-2; weak D call: TRBD2 (5 bases). The CDR3 contains 15 residues. CDR1 SGHTA and CDR2 FQGTGA come from the germline V gene. Trimming took 4 bases from V and 3 from J, leaving 12 bases between them. CDR3 sequence reads: CASSYSGFDTGELFF. DNA of the CDR3: TGTGCCAGCAGCTATTCGGGGTTCGACACCGGGGAGCTGTTTTTT.

There are a few counts of this clone. The CDR3 DNA is TGTGCCAGCAGCTTAAATGGGGGGGATAATTCACCCCTCCACTTT. Encoded protein: CASSLNGGDNSPLHF. V and J are TRBV7-6 and TRBJ1-6; D may be TRBD1 (5 bases). Trimming pared 2 bases from V and 5 bases from J, leaving 10 bases between. The germline V gene encodes CDR1 SGHVS and CDR2 FNYEAQ. This CDR3 region has 15 residues.

V and J are TRBV10-3 and TRBJ2-3, with D possibly matching TRBD2 (5 bases). This CDR3 contains 14 residues. CDR1 and CDR2 from the germline V gene are ENHRY and SYGVKD. V lost 6 bases, J lost 4 bases, and 14 bases lay in between. CDR3 nucleotide sequence: TGTGCCATCAGGGGGAACGAGGGTTCAGATACGCAGTATTTT. Its protein product is CAIRGNEGSDTQYF.

This chain links TRBV6-5 with TRBJ2-7, with 11 bases aligning to TRBD1. This CDR3 region has 14 residues. Germline V CDR1 and CDR2: MNHEY, SVGAGI. Unmatched junction bases numbered 1, after V lost 4 bases and J lost 2 bases. The CDR3 bases are TGTGCCAGCAGTTCGGACAGGGGGCCCTACGAGCAGTACTTC. Its translation is CASSSDRGPYEQYF.

V and J are TRBV7-9 and TRBJ2-3; TRBD2 agrees at 8 bases. The CDR3 sequence is 16 residues long. The V gene end was trimmed by 5 bases and the J gene end by 2 bases; junction bases not matched to a gene: 9. CDR1 and CDR2 (germline): SEHNR, FQNEAQ (reference sequence). The CDR3 here is CASSVIAGLFTDTQYF. The CDR3 DNA is TGTGCCAGCAGCGTAATAGCGGGGCTCTTCACAGATACGCAGTATTTT.

The chain employs TRBV7-8 and TRBJ1-2; TRBD1 matches at 8 bases. The germline V gene has CDR1 SGHVS and CDR2 FQNEAQ. The CDR3 is 17 residues long. The V gene end was trimmed by 3 bases and the J gene end by 2 bases; junction bases not matched to a gene: 11. The DNA of the CDR3 is TGTGCCAGCAGCTTGTGGGGCAGGGGGCCCATAAACTATGGCTACACCTTC. It codes for CASSLWGRGPINYGYTF.

This clone appeared a few times. The chain has TRBV18 and TRBJ1-2; D is unclear. The germline gives CDR1 KGHSH, CDR2 LQKENI. This CDR3 has 14 amino acids. V lost 3 bases and J 3 bases, leaving 11 bases between the germline ends. The CDR3 DNA reads TGTGCCAGCTCACCCTCGGGGTCGGACTATGGCTACACCTTC. Amino acid sequence: CASSPSGSDYGYTF. The full variable domain, in which reference TRBV18 and TRBJ1-2 provide the parts outside the CDR3, is NAGVMQNPRHLVRRRGQEARLRCSPMKGHSHVYWYRQLPEEGLKFMVYLQKENIIDESGMPKERFSAEFPKEGPSILRIQQVVRGDSAAYFCASSPSGSDYGYTFGSGTRLTVV.

The V gene is TRBV6-6, the J gene TRBJ1-3; tentative D call: TRBD1 (5 bases). The V and J ends lost 7 bases and 7 bases respectively, with 20 bases between them. The length of the CDR3 is 15 residues. Germline lookup yields CDR1 MNHNY and CDR2 SVGAGI (reference sequence). CDR3 loop: CASTIGRGFPNTIYF. CDR3 in DNA: TGTGCCAGCACCATCGGGAGGGGATTTCCCAACACCATATATTTT.

Comments on this clone: Other DNA sequences in this specimen translate into the identical CDR3. V gene TRBV5-4 combines with J gene TRBJ1-5; D uncertain. The CDR3 loop spans 15 amino acids. V dropped 0 bases and J dropped 0 bases, with 7 bases sitting between them. Germline V lookup: CDR1 SGHNT, CDR2 YYREEE (reference sequence). CDR3 residues: CASSLGPNSNQPQHF. CDR3 in DNA: TGTGCCAGCAGCTTGGGCCCTAATAGCAATCAGCCCCAGCATTTT.

This clone was observed once. DNA of the CDR3: TGTGCCAGTCGATCGGGAGATACGCAGTATTTT. Translating gives CASRSGDTQYF. This chain joins TRBV19 and TRBJ2-3; D is ambiguous. The ends were cut back, 8 bases at V and 5 bases at J, with 8 bases in the middle. This CDR3 comprises 11 residues. Looked up from germline, CDR1 is LNHDA and CDR2 is SQIVND (reference sequence).

The chain uses TRBV7-2 and TRBJ2-7; TRBD2 agrees at 10 bases. The CDR3 covers 15 residues. Germline V lookup: CDR1 SGHTA, CDR2 FQGNSA. V dropped 2 bases and J dropped 4; count of bases not matched to a gene: 5. CDR3 protein: CASSLTSGAGYEQYF. The CDR3 DNA reads as TGTGCCAGCAGCTTAACTAGCGGGGCCGGGTACGAGCAGTACTTC.

A single count supports this clone. This rearrangement joins TRBV5-1 to TRBJ2-5; tentatively, D is TRBD1 (6 bases). This CDR3 has 14 residues. Trimming cost V 4 bases and J 0 bases, with 10 bases left between them. Germline lookup yields CDR1 SGHRS and CDR2 YFSETQ. The CDR3 nucleotides read TGCGCCAGCAGCCGATGGGACAACCAAGAGACCCAGTACTTC. This encodes CASSRWDNQETQYF.

The gene calls are TRBV2 and TRBJ1-6; 8 nucleotides line up with TRBD1. The V gene end was trimmed by 11 bases and the J gene end by 8 bases; junction bases not matched to a gene: 8. The CDR3 extends over 13 amino acids. Per the germline V gene, CDR1 is SNHLY and CDR2 is FYNNEI. The CDR3 region has the DNA TGTGCCGCAGCCCTGGACAGGGATTCACCCCTCCACTTT. Its protein product is CAAALDRDSPLHF.

This clone occurred a few times. V gene TRBV4-1 combines with J gene TRBJ1-1; perhaps TRBD1 as D (5 bases). The V gene lost 1 base and the J gene lost 0 bases, with 18 bases spanning the gap. The length of the CDR3 is 18 residues. Germline CDR1 MGHRA, CDR2 YSYEKL. The CDR3 sequence is CASSQVNFVGPMNTEAFF. The CDR3 bases are TGCGCCAGCAGCCAAGTTAATTTTGTGGGGCCAATGAACACTGAAGCTTTCTTT.

This rearrangement joins TRBV7-2 to TRBJ2-7; a possible D gene is TRBD2 (5 bases). V was pared by 3 bases and J by 5 bases, with 14 bases between. The germline CDR1 and CDR2 sequences are SGHTA and FQGNSA. The CDR3 loop spans 14 amino acids. The CDR3 here is CASSFPGFPNEQYF. CDR3 in DNA: TGTGCCAGCAGCTTTCCGGGGTTTCCTAACGAGCAGTACTTC.

CDR3 sequence (DNA): TGCGCCAGCAGCGGGACAGGAATGAACACTGAAGCTTTCTTT. The encoded protein is CASSGTGMNTEAFF. This chain connects TRBV5-1 to TRBJ1-1, with 8 positions matching TRBD1. This CDR3 spans 14 amino acids. Trimming cost V 4 bases and J 0 bases; bases outside gene matches: 2. Per germline, CDR1 SGHRS and CDR2 YFSETQ. The full variable domain, rest sourced from reference TRBV5-1 and TRBJ1-1, is KAGVTQTPRYLIKTRGQQVTLSCSPISGHRSVSWYQQTPGQGLQFLFEYFSETQRNKGNFPGRFSGRQFSNSRSEMNVSTLELGDSALYLCASSGTGMNTEAFFGQGTRLTVV.

The chain combines TRBV4-3 with TRBJ1-2; 10 bases are a match to TRBD1. V was clipped by 1 base and J by 4 bases; unmatched bases: 0. Germline V CDR1 and CDR2: LGHNA, YSLEER. The CDR3 covers 14 residues. For the CDR3, the DNA is TGCGCCAGCAGCCAAGGGGACAGGGGCTATGGCTACACCTTC. Its protein product is CASSQGDRGYGYTF.